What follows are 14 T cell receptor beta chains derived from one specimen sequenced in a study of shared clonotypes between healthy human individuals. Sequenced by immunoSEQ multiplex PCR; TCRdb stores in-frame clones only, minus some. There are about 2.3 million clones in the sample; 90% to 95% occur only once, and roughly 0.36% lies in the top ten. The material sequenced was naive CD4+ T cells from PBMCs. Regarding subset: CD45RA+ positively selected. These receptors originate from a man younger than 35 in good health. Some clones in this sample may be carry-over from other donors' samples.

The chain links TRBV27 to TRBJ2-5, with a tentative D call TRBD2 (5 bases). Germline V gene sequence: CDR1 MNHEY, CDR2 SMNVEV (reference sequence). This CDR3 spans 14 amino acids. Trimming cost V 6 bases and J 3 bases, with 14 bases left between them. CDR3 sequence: CASSSVGGKETQYF. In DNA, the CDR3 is TGTGCCAGCAGCTCTGTTGGAGGTAAAGAGACCCAGTACTTC.

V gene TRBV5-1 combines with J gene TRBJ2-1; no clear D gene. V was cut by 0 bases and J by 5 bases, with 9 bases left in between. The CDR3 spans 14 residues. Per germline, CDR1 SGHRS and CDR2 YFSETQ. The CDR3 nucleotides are TGCGCCAGCAGCTTGGGACAAATGCACAATGAGCAGTTCTTC. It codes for CASSLGQMHNEQFF.

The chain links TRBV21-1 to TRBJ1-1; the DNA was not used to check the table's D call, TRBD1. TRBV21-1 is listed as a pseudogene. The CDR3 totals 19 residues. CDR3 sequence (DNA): TGTGCCAGCAGCCCTCAAAACCCGGGACAGGGGGCGATTGGGACTGAAGCTTTCTTT. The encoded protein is CASSPQNPGQGAIGTEAFF.

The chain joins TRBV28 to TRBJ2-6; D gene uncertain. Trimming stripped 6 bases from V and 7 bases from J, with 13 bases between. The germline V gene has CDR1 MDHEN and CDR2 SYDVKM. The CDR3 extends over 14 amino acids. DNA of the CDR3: TGTGCCAGCAGCTCCCCGGGCTTAGCCAACGTCCTGACTTTC. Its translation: CASSSPGLANVLTF. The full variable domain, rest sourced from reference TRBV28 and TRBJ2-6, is DVKVTQSSRYLVKRTGEKVFLECVQDMDHENMFWYRQDPGLGLRLIYFSYDVKMKEKGDIPEGYSVSREKKERFSLILESASTNQTSMYLCASSSPGLANVLTFGAGSRLTVL.

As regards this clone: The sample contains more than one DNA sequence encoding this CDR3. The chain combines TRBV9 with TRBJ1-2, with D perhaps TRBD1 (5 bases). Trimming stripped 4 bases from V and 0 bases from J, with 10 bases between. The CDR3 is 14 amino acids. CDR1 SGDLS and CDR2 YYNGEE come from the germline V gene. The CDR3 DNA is TGTGCCAGCAGCCAGGGAGGGTCTAACTATGGCTACACCTTC. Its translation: CASSQGGSNYGYTF.

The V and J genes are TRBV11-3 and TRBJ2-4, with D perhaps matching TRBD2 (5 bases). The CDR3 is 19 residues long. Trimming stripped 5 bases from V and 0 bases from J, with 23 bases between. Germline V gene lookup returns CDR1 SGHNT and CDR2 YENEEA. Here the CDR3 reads CASSEPPGWQTLAKNIQYF. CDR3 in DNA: TGTGCCAGCAGCGAGCCCCCGGGGTGGCAAACCCTAGCCAAAAACATTCAGTACTTC.

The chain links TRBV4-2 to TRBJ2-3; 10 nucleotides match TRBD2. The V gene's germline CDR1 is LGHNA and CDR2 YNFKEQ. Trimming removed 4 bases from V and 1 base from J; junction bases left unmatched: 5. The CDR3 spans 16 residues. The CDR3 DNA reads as TGTGCCAGCAGCCGACTCGGGACTAGCGGCACAGATACGCAGTATTTT. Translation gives CASSRLGTSGTDTQYF.

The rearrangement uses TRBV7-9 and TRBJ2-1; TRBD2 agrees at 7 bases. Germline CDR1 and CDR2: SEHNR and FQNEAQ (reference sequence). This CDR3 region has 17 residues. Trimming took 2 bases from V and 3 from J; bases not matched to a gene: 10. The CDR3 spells CASSLSPASGGYNEQFF. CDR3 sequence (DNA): TGTGCCAGCAGCTTATCCCCCGCTAGCGGAGGCTACAATGAGCAGTTCTTC. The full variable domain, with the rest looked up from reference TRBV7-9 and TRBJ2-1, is DTGVSQNPRHKITKRGQNVTFRCDPISEHNRLYWYRQTLGQGPEFLTYFQNEAQLEKSRLLSDRFSAERPKGSFSTLEIQRTEQGDSAMYLCASSLSPASGGYNEQFFGPGTRLTVL.

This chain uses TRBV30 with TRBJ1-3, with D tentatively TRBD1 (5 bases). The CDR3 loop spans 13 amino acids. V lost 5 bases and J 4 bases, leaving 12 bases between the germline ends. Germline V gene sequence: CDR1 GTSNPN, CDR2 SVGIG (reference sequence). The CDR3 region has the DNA TGTGCCTGGTCCGAGGGACTCGGAAACACCATATATTTT. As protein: CAWSEGLGNTIYF.

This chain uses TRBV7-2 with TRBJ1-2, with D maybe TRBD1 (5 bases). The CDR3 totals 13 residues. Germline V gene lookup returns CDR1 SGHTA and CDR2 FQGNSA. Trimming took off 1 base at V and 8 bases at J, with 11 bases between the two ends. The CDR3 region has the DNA TGTGCCAGCAGCTTAGGACAGTTGGACGGCTACACCTTC. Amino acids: CASSLGQLDGYTF.

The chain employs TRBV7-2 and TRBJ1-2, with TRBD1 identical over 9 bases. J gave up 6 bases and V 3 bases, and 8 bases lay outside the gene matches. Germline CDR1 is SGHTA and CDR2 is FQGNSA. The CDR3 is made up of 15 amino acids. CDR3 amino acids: CASSLVGGQGDGYTF. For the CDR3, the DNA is TGTGCCAGCAGCTTGGTAGGGGGACAGGGAGATGGCTACACCTTC.

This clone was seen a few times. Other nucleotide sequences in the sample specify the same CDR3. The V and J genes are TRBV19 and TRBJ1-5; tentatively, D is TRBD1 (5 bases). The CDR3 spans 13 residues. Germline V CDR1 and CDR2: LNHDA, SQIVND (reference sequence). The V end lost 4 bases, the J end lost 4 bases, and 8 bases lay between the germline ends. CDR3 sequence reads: CASSTSGNQPQHF. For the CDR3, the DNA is TGTGCCAGTAGTACGTCAGGGAATCAGCCCCAGCATTTT.

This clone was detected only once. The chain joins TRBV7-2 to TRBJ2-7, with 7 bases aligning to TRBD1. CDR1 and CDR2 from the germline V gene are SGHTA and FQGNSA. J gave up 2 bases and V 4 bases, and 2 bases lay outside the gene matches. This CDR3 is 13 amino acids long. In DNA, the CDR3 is TGTGCCAGCAGCTGGGACAGACCCTACGAGCAGTACTTC. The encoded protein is CASSWDRPYEQYF.

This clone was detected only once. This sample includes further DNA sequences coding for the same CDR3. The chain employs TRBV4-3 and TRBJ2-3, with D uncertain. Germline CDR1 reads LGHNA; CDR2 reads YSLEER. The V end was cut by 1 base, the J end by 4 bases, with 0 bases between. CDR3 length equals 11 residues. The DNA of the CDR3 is TGCGCCAGCAGCCAAGCAGATACGCAGTATTTT. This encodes CASSQADTQYF.